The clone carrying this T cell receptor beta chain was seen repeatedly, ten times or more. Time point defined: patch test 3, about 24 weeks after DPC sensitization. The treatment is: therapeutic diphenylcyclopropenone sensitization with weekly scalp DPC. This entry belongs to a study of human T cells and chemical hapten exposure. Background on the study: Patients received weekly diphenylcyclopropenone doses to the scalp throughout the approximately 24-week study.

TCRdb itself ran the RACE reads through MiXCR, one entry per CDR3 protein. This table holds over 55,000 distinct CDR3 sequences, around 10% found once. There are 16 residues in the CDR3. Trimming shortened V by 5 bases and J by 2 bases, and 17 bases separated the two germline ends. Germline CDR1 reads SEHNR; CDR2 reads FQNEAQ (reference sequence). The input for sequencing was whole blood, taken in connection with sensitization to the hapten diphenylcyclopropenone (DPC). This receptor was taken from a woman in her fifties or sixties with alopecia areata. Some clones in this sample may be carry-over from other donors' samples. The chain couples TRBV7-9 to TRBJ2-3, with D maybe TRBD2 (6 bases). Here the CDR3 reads CASSPRDRPDTDTQYF. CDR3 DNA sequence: TGTGCCAGCAGCCCGCGGGACCGCCCCGACACAGATACGCAGTATTTT.